These 25 T cell receptor beta chains came from one sample sequenced in a study of T cell clonality in common variable immunodeficiency. The protocol was immunoSEQ multiplex PCR, while the TCRdb copy is restricted to in-frame clones and leaves out a portion. The specimen has tens of thousands of clones, none found just once. Material: peripheral blood mononuclear cells. These receptors were taken from a person aged 18-69 years in good health.

This clone was seen repeatedly, ten times or more. Read sequence stops 3 residues before the CDR3 end, and the germline J gene provides the missing end. The chain joins TRBV20-1 to TRBJ2-5; TRBD2 matches 11 bases. J was trimmed by 0 bases and V by 5 bases; bases with no gene match: 2. This CDR3 has 14 residues. CDR1 and CDR2 (germline): DFQATT, SNEGSKA (reference sequence). The CDR3 bases that were read are TGCAGTGCTGGGACTAGCGGTCACCAAGAGACC. This encodes CSAGTSGHQET. The full CDR3 reads CSAGTSGHQETQYF.

Details on this clone: The CDR3 end is not reached by the read, which stops 3 residues before it; the germline J gene fills it in. J is TRBJ2-1 and V is TRBV5-4, with a tentative D call TRBD2 (6 bases). The CDR3 is made up of 16 amino acids. Germline V gene sequence: CDR1 SGHNT, CDR2 YYREEE (reference sequence). V lost 0 bases to trimming and J lost 7 bases, with 17 bases between them. Here the CDR3 reads CASSLDGTFSQNEQFF. The sequenced CDR3 bases are TGTGCCAGCAGCTTGGATGGGACTTTTTCCCAAAATGAG.

A word on this clone: Compared with germline, one end of the junction differs, possibly owing to a read error. The read comes to an end 3 residues before the CDR3 does, leaving the germline J gene to fill in the end. V gene TRBV7-9 combines with J gene TRBJ1-1, with no clear D. This CDR3 has 13 residues. Germline CDR1 SEHNR, CDR2 FQNEAQ (reference sequence). CDR3 DNA (partial): TGTTCCAGCAGCTCCAATTGGAACACTGAA. Its protein product is CSSSSNWNTE. The full CDR3 is CSSSSNWNTEAFF. Full variable domain (missing parts from reference TRBV7-9 and TRBJ1-1): DTGVSQNPRHKITKRGQNVTFRCDPISEHNRLYWYRQTLGQGPEFLTYFQNEAQLEKSRLLSDRFSAERPKGSFSTLEIQRTEQGDSAMYLCSSSSNWNTEAFFGQGTRLTVV.

This clone was recorded many times. This chain's CDR3 is CASFRTSGPYEQYF. CDR3 DNA, as far as it was read: TGTGCCAGCTTCCGGACTAGCGGACCCTACGAG. The chain uses TRBV5-5 and TRBJ2-7; 10 positions match TRBD2. Read coverage stops 3 residues before the CDR3 terminus; the germline J gene supplies the remainder. J lost 2 bases, V lost 7 bases, and 6 bases had no gene match. Germline V gives CDR1 SGHKS, CDR2 YYEKEE (reference sequence). The CDR3 totals 14 residues.

This clone appeared many times. Sequencing ends 3 residues short of the CDR3 end; the germline J gene provides the rest. J is TRBJ1-4 and V is TRBV20-1; tentative D call: TRBD1 (6 bases). Germline V gene sequence: CDR1 DFQATT, CDR2 SNEGSKA (reference sequence). The CDR3 length is 12 residues. Trimming cost V 6 bases and J 6 bases, with 11 bases left between them. CDR3 bases read: TGCAGTGCAGACAGGCGGGATGAAAAA. Translating it yields CSADRRDEK. The complete CDR3 protein is CSADRRDEKLFF.

Notes on this clone: The CDR3 is cut off 3 residues early in the read; its end comes from the germline J gene. This rearrangement joins TRBV19 to TRBJ1-5; the match to TRBD1 covers 7 bases. CDR3 length: 12 residues. The V segment lost 5 bases and the J segment 7 bases; nucleotides outside the gene matches: 2. Per the germline V gene, CDR1 is LNHDA and CDR2 is SQIVND (reference sequence). Partial CDR3 DNA: TGTGCCAGTAGTCAGGGGGACCAGCCC. Protein sequence: CASSQGDQP. From start to end, the CDR3 is CASSQGDQPQHF.

This clone has ten or more counts. The covered CDR3 bases are TGTGCCAGCAGCCTAACGCCTAATGAAAAG. It translates to CASSLTPNEK. The full-length CDR3 reads as CASSLTPNEKLFF. The chain is built from TRBV4-2 and TRBJ2-2; unclear D gene. From the germline J gene comes the end of the CDR3, since the read stops 3 residues before it. CDR1 and CDR2 from the germline V gene are LGHNA and YNFKEQ. This CDR3 spans 13 amino acids.

This clone was seen many times. The CDR3 extends 3 residues past the end of the read, so its final part is completed from the germline J gene. This chain links TRBV19 with TRBJ1-2; 8 bases are a match to TRBD1. This CDR3 region has 14 residues. The germline V gene has CDR1 LNHDA and CDR2 SQIVND (reference sequence). Unmatched junction bases numbered 6, after V lost 3 bases and J lost 6 bases. The CDR3 is CASSMGSGGNGYTF. The covered CDR3 bases are TGTGCCAGTAGTATGGGCTCAGGGGGCAATGGC.

In its sample, this clone was seen many times. The CDR3 end is not reached by the read, which stops 3 residues before it; the germline J gene fills it in. This chain uses TRBV18 with TRBJ1-5; D is unclear. Germline V gives CDR1 KGHSH, CDR2 LQKENI. Deletions cut 3 bases from V and 1 base from J, with 19 bases between. CDR3 length: 18 amino acids. CDR3 sequence reads: CASSPPSGRGESNQPQHF. CDR3 bases read: TGTGCCAGCTCACCCCCCTCAGGTCGAGGTGAGAGCAATCAGCCC.

In this sample, this clone turned up a few times. The missing CDR3 end, 3 residues past where the read stops, is filled in from the germline J gene. This chain connects TRBV2 to TRBJ2-7; D possibly uses TRBD1 or TRBD2 (5 bases each). Per germline, CDR1 SNHLY and CDR2 FYNNEI. The V end was cut by 5 bases, the J end by 3 bases, with 20 bases between. The CDR3 totals 16 residues. The CDR3 bases that were read are TGTGCCAGCAGTTCCGCGGAGGCAGGGAATGGCTACGAG. Amino acids: CASSSAEAGNGYE. The entire CDR3 reads CASSSAEAGNGYEQYF.

Note on this clone: Sequence at one end of the junction differs from germline and may be a read error. The read stops 3 residues short of the end of the CDR3; the missing end is completed from the germline J gene. The sample holds other DNA sequences that translate to the same CDR3. The chain recombines TRBV19 with TRBJ1-1; TRBD1 matches 7 bases. The CDR3 has 15 residues. CDR1 and CDR2 (germline): LNHDA, SQIVND (reference sequence). CDR3 amino acids: CASSIGGQGDTEAFF. The sequenced part of the CDR3 DNA is TGTGCCAGTAGTATAGGCGGGCAGGGGGACACTGAG.

The table lists this clone with many counts. The read finishes 3 residues shy of the CDR3 end, and the germline J gene is used to complete it. V is TRBV19 and J is TRBJ2-2, with TRBD2 as a possible D gene (6 bases). V dropped 7 bases and J dropped 1 base, with 7 bases sitting between them. CDR3 length: 13 residues. Germline values: CDR1 LNHDA, CDR2 SQIVND (reference sequence). The CDR3 DNA, read in part, is TGTGCCAGTAACGGGGGGAACACCGGGGAG. This gives the protein CASNGGNTGE. The full CDR3 protein is CASNGGNTGELFF. The full variable domain, rest sourced from reference TRBV19 and TRBJ2-2, is DGGITQSPKYLFRKEGQNVTLSCEQNLNHDAMYWYRQDPGQGLRLIYYSQIVNDFQKGDIAEGYSVSREKKESFPLTVTSAQKNPTAFYLCASNGGNTGELFFGEGSRLTVL.

In this sample, this clone turned up a few times. The read ends 3 residues early relative to the CDR3; the germline J gene fills the gap. This chain uses TRBV7-9 with TRBJ1-2, with TRBD1 matching over 9 bases. Germline values: CDR1 SEHNR, CDR2 FQNEAQ (reference sequence). This CDR3 has 15 amino acids. Partial CDR3 DNA: TGTGCCAGCAGCTTGGTCGGGACAGGGACCTACGAC. Residues: CASSLVGTGTYD. From start to end, the CDR3 is CASSLVGTGTYDYTF.

This clone has a count of ten or more. Incomplete CDR3 DNA: TGTGCCAGCAGCCCAATTCGACCTAGCGGGGGCCGGGGGAACACCGGGGAG. It translates to CASSPIRPSGGRGNTGE. The whole CDR3 reads CASSPIRPSGGRGNTGELFF. The V call is TRBV4-2, the J call TRBJ2-2, with TRBD2 identical over 10 bases. The CDR3 end is not reached by the read, which stops 3 residues before it; the germline J gene fills it in. The trim removed 4 bases at V and 1 base at J, leaving 15 bases unmatched. CDR1 is LGHNA and CDR2 is YNFKEQ in the germline V gene. The CDR3 runs to 20 residues.

This clone has more than one count but fewer than ten. Read sequence stops 3 residues before the CDR3 end, and the germline J gene provides the missing end. The chain uses TRBV19 and TRBJ2-2, with 8 bases matching TRBD1. This CDR3 contains 15 residues. V shed 3 bases, J shed 7 bases, and the junction held 7 bases outside the gene matches. Germline assignment: CDR1 LNHDA and CDR2 SQIVND (reference sequence). The CDR3 spells CASSIGTGWHGELFF. CDR3 DNA (partial): TGTGCCAGTAGTATTGGGACAGGCTGGCACGGGGAG.

There are many counts of this clone. The read halts 3 residues ahead of the CDR3 end, with the missing end drawn from the germline J gene. The rearrangement links TRBV7-8 to TRBJ1-2; D might be TRBD1 (5 bases). Germline CDR1 SGHVS, CDR2 FQNEAQ. This CDR3 spans 16 amino acids. CDR3 protein: CASSLEGPGSLGGYTF. Partial CDR3 DNA: TGTGCCAGCAGCTTAGAAGGGCCAGGGAGCTTAGGAGGC.

This clone was seen ten or more times. The CDR3 goes on 3 residues after the read ends, and that part is filled in from the germline J gene. The chain employs TRBV20-1 and TRBJ2-5; tentative D call: TRBD1 (6 bases). The germline V and J ends were trimmed by 5 bases and 2 bases, with 18 bases remaining between them. The CDR3 runs to 15 residues. In germline, CDR1 is DFQATT, CDR2 SNEGSKA (reference sequence). The CDR3 region is CSAPNGQRAQETQYF. The CDR3 DNA, read in part, is TGCAGTGCTCCCAACGGACAGCGTGCACAAGAGACC.

This clone was found a few times. From the germline J gene comes the end of the CDR3, since the read stops 3 residues before it. The V and J genes are TRBV30 and TRBJ2-1, with 8 bases identical to TRBD2. This CDR3 has 14 amino acids. V lost 3 bases and J lost 7; bases outside the gene matches: 8. Looked up from germline, CDR1 is GTSNPN and CDR2 is SVGIG (reference sequence). The CDR3 is CAWSGGAGRNEQFF. The CDR3 DNA, read in part, is TGTGCCTGGAGCGGGGGGGCCGGGAGAAATGAG.

At least ten counts were recorded for this clone. The read falls 3 residues short of the CDR3 end, and the missing part is taken from the germline J gene. This chain connects TRBV7-2 to TRBJ1-3; no firm D call. The CDR3 runs to 15 residues. Per the germline V gene, CDR1 is SGHTA and CDR2 is FQGNSA. V dropped 5 bases and J dropped 2 bases, with 13 bases sitting between them. The sequenced CDR3 bases are TGTGCCAGCAGCCCCGTGCGAGCCGCTGGAAACACC. Encoded protein: CASSPVRAAGNT. The CDR3, in full, reads CASSPVRAAGNTIYF.

This clone showed up many times. The CDR3 is cut off 3 residues early in the read; its end comes from the germline J gene. The chain joins TRBV19 to TRBJ2-7; D is perhaps TRBD1 (5 bases). Trimming shortened V by 3 bases and J by 2 bases, and 14 bases separated the two germline ends. Germline values: CDR1 LNHDA, CDR2 SQIVND (reference sequence). The length of the CDR3 is 15 residues. Partial CDR3 DNA: TGTGCCAGTAGTATCGACAGTGGACCTCCCTACGAG. This codes for CASSIDSGPPYE. The CDR3, in full, reads CASSIDSGPPYEQYF.

Regarding this clone: The read falls 3 residues short of the CDR3 end, and the missing part is taken from the germline J gene. The chain links TRBV5-6 to TRBJ2-2; no reliable D call. Germline CDR1 and CDR2: SGHDT and YYEEEE. CDR3 size: 13 residues. CDR3 region: CASSLRANEKLFF. The covered CDR3 bases are TGTGCCAGCAGCTTGCGTGCTAATGAAAAG.

The sample holds many counts of this clone. The read finishes 3 residues shy of the CDR3 end, and the germline J gene is used to complete it. The chain employs TRBV19 and TRBJ2-4, with 7 bases aligning to TRBD1. Germline values: CDR1 LNHDA, CDR2 SQIVND (reference sequence). The CDR3 totals 14 residues. The sequenced CDR3 bases are TGTGCCAGTAGTATTACAGGGGCCCAAGAGACT. The encoded protein is CASSITGAQET. The CDR3 in its entirety is CASSITGAQETQYF.

This clone showed up many times. Read sequence stops 3 residues before the CDR3 end, and the germline J gene provides the missing end. The rearrangement links TRBV19 to TRBJ1-2; D is uncertain. Trimming stripped 7 bases from V and 3 bases from J, with 9 bases between. Germline CDR1 LNHDA, CDR2 SQIVND (reference sequence). CDR3 size: 12 residues. This CDR3 reads CASKRVDYGYTF. Incomplete CDR3 DNA: TGTGCCAGTAAAAGGGTGGACTATGGC.

In this sample, this clone turned up many times. The sequenced fragment ends 3 residues before the CDR3 boundary, so the rest is inferred from the germline J gene. The chain combines TRBV20-1 with TRBJ1-5; TRBD1 might be the D (6 bases). The CDR3 length is 16 residues. Germline V gene sequence: CDR1 DFQATT, CDR2 SNEGSKA (reference sequence). V lost 2 bases and J lost 3, with 17 bases in between. Partial CDR3 DNA: TGCAGTGCTAGATCCCCGATTGACAGGCTCAATCAGCCC. Translated: CSARSPIDRLNQP. The whole CDR3 is CSARSPIDRLNQPQHF.

This clone appeared many times. The missing CDR3 end, 3 residues past where the read stops, is filled in from the germline J gene. The V gene is TRBV5-1, the J gene TRBJ2-7; a possible D gene is TRBD1 (5 bases). Germline CDR1 reads SGHRS; CDR2 reads YFSETQ. The ends were cut back, 4 bases at V and 3 bases at J, with 8 bases in the middle. The CDR3 is 12 residues long. CDR3 region: CASSRDSYEQYF. The CDR3 bases that were read are TGCGCCAGCAGCCGAGACAGCTACGAG.